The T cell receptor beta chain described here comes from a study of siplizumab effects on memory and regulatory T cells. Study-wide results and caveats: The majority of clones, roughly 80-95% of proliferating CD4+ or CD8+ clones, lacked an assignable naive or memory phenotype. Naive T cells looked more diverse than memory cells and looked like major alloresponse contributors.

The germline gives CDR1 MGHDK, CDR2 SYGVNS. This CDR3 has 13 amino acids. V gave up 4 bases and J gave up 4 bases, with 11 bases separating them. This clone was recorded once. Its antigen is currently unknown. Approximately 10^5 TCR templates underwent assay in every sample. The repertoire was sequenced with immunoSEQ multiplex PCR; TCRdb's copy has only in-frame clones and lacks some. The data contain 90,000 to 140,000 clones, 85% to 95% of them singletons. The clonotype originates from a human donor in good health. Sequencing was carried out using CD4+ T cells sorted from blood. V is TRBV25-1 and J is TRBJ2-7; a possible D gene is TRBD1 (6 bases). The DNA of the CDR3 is TGTGCCAGCAGTGTTGGGGGCGGGTACGAGCAGTACTTC. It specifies CASSVGGGYEQYF.